Following are 11 T cell receptor beta chains from one sample sequenced in a study of response to subunit inactivated influenza vaccine (dated by TCRdb to the late 2010s). The protocol used for the library was RT-PCR. The run used an Illumina HiSeq 2500. TCRdb reworked the public reads: Q25 trimming with fastp, MiXCR clone assembly, productive beta chains retained. Each entry merges the rows of one CDR3 protein and shows their most common DNA and genes. This sample holds around 190,000 distinct CDR3 sequences; approximately 15% were observed only once. The ten largest clones add up to approximately 30% of the sample. The source material was CD8+ T cells sorted from PBMCs, sampled approximately 5 days after vaccination. Receptor source: a man aged 50 to 60 who received an inactivated influenza vaccine. Donor details come from another sample of the same person, matched by shared clones.

The chain couples TRBV20-1 to TRBJ2-7, with 9 bases identical to TRBD2. Germline V CDR1 and CDR2: DFQATT, SNEGSKA (reference sequence). The CDR3 spans 15 residues. Trimming at V came to 0 bases and at J to 6 bases, leaving 9 bases not matched to a gene. This CDR3 reads CSARDLAGLAIEQYF. CDR3 nucleotide sequence: TGCAGTGCTAGAGATCTGGCGGGACTAGCAATCGAGCAGTACTTC.

The genes are TRBV6-5 and TRBJ2-7, with 7 positions matching TRBD1. V gave up 0 bases and J gave up 4 bases; unmatched junction bases: 6. The CDR3 sequence is 15 residues long. Germline lookup yields CDR1 MNHEY and CDR2 SVGAGI. CDR3 nucleotide sequence: TGTGCCAGCAGTTACTCGGTCGCACAGGGGTACGAGCAGTACTTC. Its translation: CASSYSVAQGYEQYF.

This clonotype was detected only a few times. The chain carries TRBV18 and TRBJ2-1; D remains ambiguous. CDR3 length: 14 residues. Trimming took off 5 bases at V and 4 bases at J, with 12 bases between the two ends. Germline assignment: CDR1 KGHSH and CDR2 LQKENI. The CDR3 here is CASSSWGWYNEQFF. CDR3 nucleotide sequence: TGTGCCAGCTCAAGCTGGGGTTGGTACAATGAGCAGTTCTTC. Variable domain in full (rest from reference TRBV18 and TRBJ2-1): NAGVMQNPRHLVRRRGQEARLRCSPMKGHSHVYWYRQLPEEGLKFMVYLQKENIIDESGMPKERFSAEFPKEGPSILRIQQVVRGDSAAYFCASSSWGWYNEQFFGPGTRLTVL.

In its sample, this clonotype was seen many times. In nucleotides, the CDR3 is TGTGCCAGCAGTTTAGAGAATCAGCCCCAGCATTTT. Translation: CASSLENQPQHF. The chain combines TRBV12-3 or TRBV12-4 with TRBJ1-5; D is unresolved. The germline V and J ends were trimmed by 1 base and 4 bases, with 2 bases remaining between them. CDR3 size: 12 residues.

This rearrangement joins TRBV5-1 to TRBJ1-6, with a possible D match to TRBD1 (5 bases). Germline CDR1 is SGHRS and CDR2 is YFSETQ. V was trimmed by 0 bases and J by 0 bases, leaving 10 bases between them. The CDR3 extends over 17 amino acids. In DNA, the CDR3 is TGCGCCAGCAGCTTGGCCTTAGGGGACTCCTATAATTCACCCCTCCACTTT. Protein: CASSLALGDSYNSPLHF.

This rearrangement joins TRBV7-9 to TRBJ1-1, with 8 bases fitting TRBD1. This CDR3 comprises 16 residues. Looked up from germline, CDR1 is SEHNR and CDR2 is FQNEAQ (reference sequence). V trimming: 2 bases; J trimming: 1 base; junction bases outside the gene matches: 6. CDR3 bases: TGTGCCAGCAGCTTACTAGGGGGACAGGCGAACACTGAAGCTTTCTTT. Its protein is CASSLLGGQANTEAFF.

This clonotype was counted at least ten times. The chain has TRBV9 and TRBJ2-1, with D perhaps TRBD1 (6 bases). Germline V gives CDR1 SGDLS, CDR2 YYNGEE. The CDR3 has 16 amino acids. V lost 4 bases, J lost 4 bases, and 18 bases lay in between. The CDR3, as DNA: TGTGCCAGCAGCCTAGGCCCAGGGGTAGAATACAATGAGCAGTTCTTC. Translation gives CASSLGPGVEYNEQFF.

The V and J genes are TRBV7-8 and TRBJ2-7; 7 bases align to TRBD1. This CDR3 is built from 14 residues. The germline CDR1 and CDR2 sequences are SGHVS and FQNEAQ. V was clipped by 6 bases and J by 2 bases; unmatched bases: 7. DNA for the CDR3: TGTGCCAGCAGGTCTAGACAGGGAACCTACGAGCAGTACTTC. Protein sequence: CASRSRQGTYEQYF.

This clonotype was recorded at least ten times. The rearrangement uses TRBV29-1 and TRBJ2-1; 14 bases match TRBD2. V was pared by 5 bases and J by 7 bases, with 4 bases of the junction left unmatched. Per the germline V gene, CDR1 is SQVTM and CDR2 is ANQGSEA. The CDR3 length is 14 residues. In DNA form, the CDR3 reads TGCAGCGTTAGCCGGACTAGCGGGAGGAATGAGCAGTTCTTC. Translating it yields CSVSRTSGRNEQFF.

This clonotype appeared a few times. V and J are TRBV7-6 and TRBJ2-1, with 10 bases matching TRBD2. Germline CDR1 reads SGHVS; CDR2 reads FNYEAQ. V gave up 5 bases and J gave up 2 bases; unmatched junction bases: 9. The length of the CDR3 is 17 residues. CDR3 coding DNA: TGTGCCAGCAGCCAGAACCAGCTAGCGGGGGCCTACAATGAGCAGTTCTTC. This gives the protein CASSQNQLAGAYNEQFF. The whole variable domain, filled in from reference TRBV7-6 and TRBJ2-1, reads GAGVSQSPRYKVTKRGQDVALRCDPISGHVSLYWYRQALGQGPEFLTYFNYEAQQDKSGLPNDRFSAERPEGSISTLTIQRTEQRDSAMYRCASSQNQLAGAYNEQFFGPGTRLTVL.

This clonotype was picked up many times. V usage is TRBV12-3 or TRBV12-4 and J usage is TRBJ2-5, with TRBD1 identical over 8 bases. Unmatched junction bases numbered 3, after V lost 5 bases and J lost 4 bases. The CDR3 spans 13 residues. The CDR3 nucleotides read TGTGCCAGCAGTCCGGGGACAGGAGAGACCCAGTACTTC. Its translation is CASSPGTGETQYF.